These 22 T cell receptor beta chains were all obtained from the same sample, sequenced in a study of cytomegalovirus exposure and HLA in healthy donors. PCR primers comprised 60 Vbeta and 13 Jbeta primers. Here immunoSEQ multiplex PCR was the method, and the copy in TCRdb shows in-frame clones only, minus some. The data show some 170,000 clones, with over 70% seen just once and 9.7% held by the top ten. The specimen sequenced was PBMCs. The receptors come from a man between 18 and 35 years old in good health and CMV-seropositive.

In its sample, this clone was seen once. The chain uses TRBV7-3 and TRBJ1-1; 7 bases are a match to TRBD1. The V and J ends lost 5 bases and 1 base, in that order; junction bases with no gene match: 7. There are 15 residues in the CDR3. Germline CDR1 and CDR2: SGHTA and FQGTGA. The CDR3 spells CASSPQQGQNTEAFF. In nucleotides, the CDR3 is TGTGCCAGCAGCCCCCAACAGGGGCAGAACACTGAAGCTTTCTTT. The whole variable domain, remainder taken from reference TRBV7-3 and TRBJ1-1, is GAGVSQTPSNKVTEKGKYVELRCDPISGHTALYWYRQSLGQGPEFLIYFQGTGAADDSGLPNDRFFAVRPEGSVSTLKIQRTERGDSAVYLCASSPQQGQNTEAFFGQGTRLTVV.

The rearrangement joins TRBV7-2 to TRBJ2-2, with TRBD1 matching 7 bases. Germline V gene data show CDR1 as SGHTA and CDR2 as FQGNSA. This CDR3 region has 17 residues. V dropped 3 bases and J dropped 4; count of bases not matched to a gene: 11. The CDR3 coding sequence is TGTGCCAGCAGCTTGAACGCTGGGACAGTCGGCACCGGGGAGCTGTTTTTT. Protein product: CASSLNAGTVGTGELFF. Supplemented by reference TRBV7-2 and TRBJ2-2, the full variable domain reads GAGVSQSPSNKVTEKGKDVELRCDPISGHTALYWYRQSLGQGLEFLIYFQGNSAPDKSGLPSDRFSAERTGGSVSTLTIQRTQQEDSAVYLCASSLNAGTVGTGELFFGEGSRLTVL.

The rearrangement uses TRBV7-9 and TRBJ1-2; D is uncertain. Germline V gene sequence: CDR1 SEHNR, CDR2 FQNEAQ (reference sequence). The CDR3 length is 15 residues. V was clipped by 5 bases and J by 6 bases, with 19 bases between them. Here the CDR3 DNA reads TGTGCCAGCAGCCGAGTAACGGGGAATGAGGATGGCTACACCTTC. Protein: CASSRVTGNEDGYTF.

V is TRBV7-8 and J is TRBJ2-7; TRBD1 aligns across 7 bases. The CDR3 is made up of 15 amino acids. Trimming cost V 6 bases and J 4 bases; bases outside gene matches: 12. Germline values: CDR1 SGHVS, CDR2 FQNEAQ. In nucleotides, the CDR3 is TGTGCCAGCAGGGGTACGACAGGGAAGCGTTACGAGCAGTACTTC. It is translated as CASRGTTGKRYEQYF.

This clone was seen a single time. This sequence joins TRBV6-5 and TRBJ1-1; the D gene is possibly TRBD1 (5 bases). From germline, CDR1 is MNHEY and CDR2 SVGAGI. This CDR3 comprises 13 residues. V dropped 5 bases and J dropped 4 bases, with 11 bases sitting between them. CDR3 nucleotide sequence: TGTGCCAGCAGTCAACTAAGGGGCACTGAAGCTTTCTTT. Its translation: CASSQLRGTEAFF.

The V call is TRBV19, the J call TRBJ2-7; no clear D. Trimming took 3 bases from V and 3 from J, leaving 12 bases between them. Germline CDR1 is LNHDA and CDR2 is SQIVND (reference sequence). The CDR3 loop spans 14 amino acids. The CDR3 is CASSIDPGGYEQYF. The DNA for the CDR3 is TGTGCCAGTAGTATCGATCCCGGCGGCTACGAGCAGTACTTC.

This clone was seen only once. The gene calls are TRBV27 and TRBJ1-1; D is undetermined. Trimming shortened V by 3 bases and J by 3 bases, and 8 bases separated the two germline ends. Germline CDR1 MNHEY, CDR2 SMNVEV (reference sequence). The CDR3 is made up of 13 amino acids. The CDR3 here is CASSFGGHTEAFF. The CDR3 coding sequence is TGTGCCAGCAGTTTCGGAGGGCACACTGAAGCTTTCTTT.

A single count supports this clone. This chain joins TRBV5-5 and TRBJ1-4, with TRBD1 matching 8 bases. The germline V gene has CDR1 SGHKS and CDR2 YYEKEE (reference sequence). Trimming cost V 0 bases and J 7 bases; bases outside gene matches: 5. This CDR3 region has 15 residues. The DNA for the CDR3 is TGTGCCAGCAGCTTGGCGAGGACAGGGCGTGAAAAACTGTTTTTT. This sequence encodes CASSLARTGREKLFF.

The V gene is TRBV5-1, the J gene TRBJ2-3; 9 nucleotides agree with TRBD2. The CDR3 covers 15 residues. Trimming at V came to 4 bases and at J to 2 bases, leaving 5 bases not matched to a gene. The V gene's germline CDR1 is SGHRS and CDR2 YFSETQ. The CDR3 DNA reads as TGCGCCAGCAGCGGCCAGCGGGGGGACACAGATACGCAGTATTTT. This sequence encodes CASSGQRGDTDTQYF. Full variable domain (outside the CDR3, taken from reference TRBV5-1 and TRBJ2-3): KAGVTQTPRYLIKTRGQQVTLSCSPISGHRSVSWYQQTPGQGLQFLFEYFSETQRNKGNFPGRFSGRQFSNSRSEMNVSTLELGDSALYLCASSGQRGDTDTQYFGPGTRLTVL.

The chain joins TRBV14 to TRBJ1-5; D unresolved. CDR1 and CDR2 from the germline V gene are SGHDN and FVKESK. The CDR3 runs to 13 residues. V was trimmed by 4 bases and J by 5 bases, leaving 9 bases between them. CDR3 sequence reads: CASSPSADQPQHF. Written as DNA, the CDR3 is TGTGCCAGCAGCCCCTCCGCGGATCAGCCCCAGCATTTT. The variable domain in full, completed from reference TRBV14 and TRBJ1-5, reads EAGVTQFPSHSVIEKGQTVTLRCDPISGHDNLYWYRRVMGKEIKFLLHFVKESKQDESGMPNNRFLAERTGGTYSTLKVQPAELEDSGVYFCASSPSADQPQHFGDGTRLSIL.

This clone was observed a handful of times. The chain combines TRBV19 with TRBJ1-1; 7 positions match TRBD1. The V gene's germline CDR1 is LNHDA and CDR2 SQIVND (reference sequence). V gave up 5 bases and J gave up 3 bases; unmatched junction bases: 3. There are 13 residues in the CDR3. The CDR3: CASSATGYTEAFF. The CDR3 coding sequence is TGTGCCAGTAGTGCGACAGGGTACACTGAAGCTTTCTTT.

The chain is built from TRBV2 and TRBJ1-3, with D possibly TRBD1 on 6 matching bases. The CDR3 sequence is 17 residues long. V shed 0 bases and J shed 0 bases, with 12 bases lying between them. The V gene's germline CDR1 is SNHLY and CDR2 FYNNEI. CDR3 residues: CASSEAPTGPSGNTIYF. CDR3 nucleotide sequence: TGTGCCAGCAGTGAAGCGCCGACAGGCCCCTCTGGAAACACCATATATTTT.

This chain links TRBV29-1 with TRBJ2-2, with 10 bases matching TRBD2. J was trimmed by 5 bases and V by 6 bases; bases with no gene match: 9. In germline, CDR1 is SQVTM, CDR2 ANQGSEA. This CDR3 comprises 15 residues. This CDR3 is CSVELAGGGTGELFF. CDR3 nucleotide sequence: TGCAGCGTCGAATTAGCGGGAGGCGGTACCGGGGAGCTGTTTTTT.

The V gene is TRBV2, the J gene TRBJ2-3; 16 bases are a match to TRBD2. CDR1 and CDR2 from the germline V gene are SNHLY and FYNNEI. With V trimmed by 6 bases and J by 1 base, 7 bases remained unmatched. The length of the CDR3 is 18 residues. The CDR3 DNA follows: TGTGCCAGCAGCGCGGGACTAGCGGGGGGGAGCCGCACAGATACGCAGTATTTT. Protein: CASSAGLAGGSRTDTQYF. Complete variable domain (other parts from reference TRBV2 and TRBJ2-3): EPEVTQTPSHQVTQMGQEVILRCVPISNHLYFYWYRQILGQKVEFLVSFYNNEISEKSEIFDDQFSVERPDGSNFTLKIRSTKLEDSAMYFCASSAGLAGGSRTDTQYFGPGTRLTVL.

In its sample, this clone was seen a few times. This sequence joins TRBV4-2 and TRBJ1-4; 12 bases align to TRBD1. The CDR3 totals 17 residues. Germline loops: CDR1 LGHNA, CDR2 YNFKEQ. V lost 4 bases, J lost 4 bases, and 7 bases stayed unmatched. DNA of the CDR3: TGTGCCAGCAGCCTGGGGACAGGGGGCGCCTTTAATGAAAAACTGTTTTTT. Its protein product is CASSLGTGGAFNEKLFF.

The chain is built from TRBV6-1 and TRBJ2-7; 9 bases line up with TRBD1. CDR1 is MNHNS, CDR2 SASEGT, per germline. The CDR3 totals 17 residues. The junction had 11 bases not matched to a gene; V was cut back by 2 bases and J by 3 bases. CDR3 in amino acids: CASSETQGAPFFYEQYF. DNA of the CDR3: TGTGCCAGCAGTGAAACACAGGGGGCTCCCTTTTTCTACGAGCAGTACTTC.

CDR3 amino acids: CASSFLAGGLAGEQFF. In DNA, the CDR3 is TGTGCCAGCAGTTTCCTCGCGGGGGGGCTAGCGGGAGAGCAGTTCTTC. This sequence joins TRBV27 and TRBJ2-1, with TRBD2 identical over 9 bases. CDR3 length: 16 amino acids. Germline assignment: CDR1 MNHEY and CDR2 SMNVEV (reference sequence). V lost 3 bases to trimming and J lost 10 bases; unmatched junction nucleotides: 13.

The chain recombines TRBV29-1 with TRBJ1-4, with D tentatively TRBD1 (6 bases). The CDR3 sequence is 13 residues long. Germline lookup yields CDR1 SQVTM and CDR2 ANQGSEA. V dropped 6 bases and J dropped 8 bases, with 16 bases sitting between them. CDR3 DNA sequence: TGCAGCGTCTGGGGGCCCCTGGGGGAAAAACTGTTTTTT. This encodes CSVWGPLGEKLFF.

The V and J genes are TRBV5-6 and TRBJ2-7; tentative D call: TRBD2 (6 bases). The CDR3 runs 15 residues. V dropped 4 bases and J dropped 3 bases, with 17 bases sitting between them. Germline V lookup: CDR1 SGHDT, CDR2 YYEEEE. The CDR3 region has the DNA TGTGCCAGCAGCCCCGGGGGACCCATGTTCTACGAGCAGTACTTC. Translation: CASSPGGPMFYEQYF.

The chain combines TRBV9 with TRBJ2-2; D call uncertain. CDR1 and CDR2 (germline): SGDLS, YYNGEE. V dropped 3 bases and J dropped 2 bases, with 14 bases sitting between them. The CDR3 loop spans 16 amino acids. The CDR3: CASSAYRTSNTGELFF. CDR3 nucleotides: TGTGCCAGCAGCGCCTACCGAACGTCCAACACCGGGGAGCTGTTTTTT.

The CDR3: CASRVTSGGYNEQFF. The CDR3 coding sequence is TGTGCCAGCAGAGTGACTAGCGGGGGATACAATGAGCAGTTCTTC. This chain uses TRBV6-4 with TRBJ2-1, with 12 bases fitting TRBD2. The CDR3 covers 15 residues. After removal of 6 bases from V and 4 bases from J, the junction contained 4 bases not matched to a gene. CDR1 MRHNA and CDR2 SNTAGT come from the germline V gene.

The V gene is TRBV18, the J gene TRBJ1-2; weak D call: TRBD1 (6 bases). The CDR3 is 15 residues long. The V gene's germline CDR1 is KGHSH and CDR2 LQKENI. The V gene lost 2 bases and the J gene lost 3 bases, with 13 bases spanning the gap. CDR3 coding DNA: TGTGCCAGCTCACCAAGCGGCAGGGGTCACTATGGCTACACCTTC. Translated: CASSPSGRGHYGYTF.